This TCR delta chain emerged from a study of γδ T cells in repeated Plasmodium falciparum infection. This clone was picked up many times. The protein recorded in TCRdb matches a much larger clone and deviates from this DNA's translation at residue 17, suggesting a read error; the protein here is obtained by translating the DNA. Vgamma9/Vdelta2+ and Vdelta2-negative gammadelta T cells were flow-sorted from PBMC for bulk sequencing. TCRdb re-called the multiplex PCR reads through CATT. Among over 90,000 delta-chain clones, 0.8% to 1% were seen once, and the ten largest hold approximately 10%. CDR1 and CDR2 (germline): TSWWSYY, QGS. CDR3 length: 25 residues. V gave up 3 bases and J gave up 2 bases, with 35 bases separating them.

The specimen was gamma-delta T cells from blood. The receptor's source is a pool of human donors (malaria-infected and uninfected, not separated). V is TRDV1 and J is TRDJ3, with D perhaps matching TRDD2 or TRDD3 (9 bases each). CDR3 amino acids: CALGDGLPTLYWGTRSPWDTRQMFF. The CDR3 DNA reads TGTGCTCTTGGGGACGGCCTTCCTACGCTTTACTGGGGGACCCGTAGCCCCTGGGACACCCGACAGATGTTTTTC.